The 21 T cell receptor beta chains below were found in one sample sequenced in a study of the immune and genomic landscape of osteosarcoma. Assay used: immunoSEQ multiplex PCR; TCRdb lists only in-frame clones, some missing. The sample has some 4,400 clones, roughly 77% seen once. Primary, local recurrence and metastasis osteosarcoma tumors were taken after treatment from poor-prognosis patients. The sequencing input was osteosarcoma tumor tissue from the femur. Source of these receptors: a human donor with osteosarcoma.

The rearrangement uses TRBV5-4 and TRBJ2-7; D is possibly TRBD2 (6 bases). Germline loops: CDR1 SGHNT, CDR2 YYREEE (reference sequence). With 2 bases removed from V and 4 bases from J, the gap between germline ends came to 13 bases. The length of the CDR3 is 14 residues. This CDR3 is CASSFRGRIYEQYF. CDR3 nucleotides: TGTGCCAGCAGCTTTCGGGGGAGAATATACGAGCAGTACTTC.

CDR3 DNA: TGTGCCAGCCGCGGATTCTACGAGCAGTACTTC. Protein: CASRGFYEQYF. The chain carries TRBV27 and TRBJ2-7; D remains ambiguous. V lost 8 bases and J 3 bases, leaving 8 bases between the germline ends. The CDR3 length is 11 residues. Germline CDR1 and CDR2: MNHEY and SMNVEV (reference sequence).

J is TRBJ2-1 and V is TRBV12-5, with unresolved D. This CDR3 has 15 amino acids. The V end lost 5 bases, the J end lost 6 bases, and 17 bases lay between the germline ends. CDR1 is LGHNT, CDR2 FRNRAP, per germline. The CDR3 DNA reads as TGTGCTAGTGGTGGACGCCTGGCGAATCCCAATGAGCAGTTCTTC. Protein: CASGGRLANPNEQFF.

This chain links TRBV15 with TRBJ2-3; D possibly matches TRBD1 or TRBD2 (6 bases each). The length of the CDR3 is 15 residues. Germline CDR1 LNHNV, CDR2 YYDKDF (reference sequence). Trimming took 1 base from V and 4 from J, leaving 12 bases between them. The CDR3 DNA reads TGTGCCACCAGCAGAGCCCGGGGGCGCGCAGATACGCAGTATTTT. Encoded protein: CATSRARGRADTQYF.

This clone was observed a handful of times. The rearrangement links TRBV5-8 to TRBJ2-1; TRBD1 might be the D (6 bases). V gave up 5 bases and J gave up 7 bases, with 13 bases separating them. CDR3 length: 13 amino acids. The germline V gene has CDR1 SGHTS and CDR2 YDEGEE. The CDR3 DNA reads as TGTGCCAGCAGACCCAGGGGAGTGAATGAGCAGTTCTTC. It yields the protein CASRPRGVNEQFF.

The chain has TRBV6-5 and TRBJ2-7; 9 bases fit TRBD2. The CDR3 is 16 residues long. The trim removed 0 bases at V and 6 bases at J, leaving 9 bases unmatched. Per the germline V gene, CDR1 is MNHEY and CDR2 is SVGAGI. Here the CDR3 reads CASSYSDSGSVIEQYF. In DNA, the CDR3 is TGTGCCAGCAGTTACTCAGATAGCGGGAGCGTGATCGAGCAGTACTTC.

This clone has only a few counts. The rearrangement links TRBV9 to TRBJ1-4; 7 nucleotides agree with TRBD1. Germline V gene sequence: CDR1 SGDLS, CDR2 YYNGEE. Trimming took 3 bases from V and 3 from J; bases not matched to a gene: 8. This CDR3 contains 16 residues. The CDR3 sequence: CASSAARDSPNEKLFF. The CDR3 nucleotides are TGTGCCAGCAGCGCGGCCCGGGACAGCCCTAATGAAAAACTGTTTTTT.

In DNA form, the CDR3 reads TGTGCCAGCAGCCGAGGTTCCAGACCCACCGGGGAGACCCAGTACTTC. It translates to CASSRGSRPTGETQYF. The chain employs TRBV5-8 and TRBJ2-5; D is uncertain. Germline loops: CDR1 SGHTS, CDR2 YDEGEE. V gave up 4 bases and J gave up 5 bases, with 21 bases separating them. The CDR3 is made up of 16 amino acids.

This chain joins TRBV29-1 and TRBJ2-1; 8 positions match TRBD2. V lost 0 bases and J lost 7; bases outside the gene matches: 8. In germline, CDR1 is SQVTM, CDR2 ANQGSEA. CDR3 size: 15 residues. The CDR3 DNA sequence: TGCAGCGTTGAAGAGTGGGGGGGACTAGGAAATGAGCAGTTCTTC. Its translation is CSVEEWGGLGNEQFF.

V usage is TRBV19 and J usage is TRBJ1-1, with unresolved D. This CDR3 is built from 14 residues. Trimming left V 1 base short and J 0 bases short, with 6 bases between. Germline V lookup: CDR1 LNHDA, CDR2 SQIVND (reference sequence). The CDR3 nucleotides read TGTGCCAGTAGTATAGGTCAGATGAACACTGAAGCTTTCTTT. Translation gives CASSIGQMNTEAFF.

CDR3 in amino acids: CASSLSGPRQFSYEQYF. The CDR3 nucleotides are TGTGCCAGCAGCTTAAGCGGTCCTAGGCAGTTCTCCTACGAGCAGTACTTC. V usage is TRBV7-9 and J usage is TRBJ2-7, with D maybe TRBD2 (5 bases). V was shortened by 2 bases and J by 0 bases, with 17 bases between the two germline ends. CDR3 size: 17 residues. Per the germline V gene, CDR1 is SEHNR and CDR2 is FQNEAQ (reference sequence).

V and J are TRBV19 and TRBJ2-3; weak D call: TRBD2 (5 bases). CDR3 length equals 13 residues. V was clipped by 5 bases and J by 3 bases, with 9 bases between them. CDR1 is LNHDA, CDR2 SQIVND, per germline (reference sequence). This CDR3 is CASSGGRTDTQYF. CDR3 coding DNA: TGTGCCAGTAGTGGAGGACGGACAGATACGCAGTATTTT.

Worth noting for this clone: The junction departs from germline at one end; a sequencing error may be responsible. This sequence joins TRBV18 and TRBJ2-3, with 9 bases matching TRBD2. The CDR3 contains 13 residues. The germline V gene has CDR1 KGHSH and CDR2 LQKENI. The CDR3 sequence: CASSPGTSQSGDF. CDR3 nucleotide sequence: TGTGCCAGCTCACCAGGGACTAGCCAATCCGGGGATTTT. The whole variable domain, remainder taken from reference TRBV18 and TRBJ2-3, is NAGVMQNPRHLVRRRGQEARLRCSPMKGHSHVYWYRQLPEEGLKFMVYLQKENIIDESGMPKERFSAEFPKEGPSILRIQQVVRGDSAAYFCASSPGTSQSGDFGPGTRLTVL.

The chain uses TRBV4-1 and TRBJ2-1; 13 bases fit TRBD2. With V trimmed by 3 bases and J by 7 bases, 6 bases remained unmatched. The CDR3 covers 16 residues. Germline CDR1 and CDR2: MGHRA and YSYEKL. In DNA form, the CDR3 reads TGCGCCAGCAGCCAGACTAGCGGGAGGCCCATTAATGAGCAGTTCTTC. The encoded protein is CASSQTSGRPINEQFF.

J is TRBJ1-1 and V is TRBV28, with D possibly TRBD1 on 6 matching bases. V was cut by 6 bases and J by 3 bases, with 20 bases left in between. There are 16 residues in the CDR3. CDR1 MDHEN and CDR2 SYDVKM come from the germline V gene. The CDR3 bases are TGTGCCAGCAGCCTGGGGGGGGGCGCCGGGTACACTGAAGCTTTCTTT. Translated: CASSLGGGAGYTEAFF.

The genes are TRBV11-3 and TRBJ2-5; 7 bases map to TRBD1. With 6 bases clipped from V and 5 bases from J, the junction kept 6 bases outside the gene matches. The CDR3 runs 13 residues. From germline, CDR1 is SGHNT and CDR2 YENEEA. The CDR3: CASRATGSETQYF. DNA for the CDR3: TGTGCCAGCAGGGCGACAGGGAGCGAGACCCAGTACTTC.

J is TRBJ1-2 and V is TRBV4-1; 10 bases map to TRBD1. CDR3 length equals 14 residues. V trimming: 3 bases; J trimming: 8 bases; junction bases outside the gene matches: 6. Germline V gene lookup returns CDR1 MGHRA and CDR2 YSYEKL. The CDR3 region is CASSQGTGAGGYTF. The DNA for the CDR3 is TGCGCCAGCAGCCAGGGGACAGGGGCGGGGGGCTACACCTTC.

Worth noting for this clone: At one end the junction does not follow the germline gene, possibly because of a read error. Other DNA variants within this sample encode the same CDR3. The CDR3 spells CASSYGSVRKLFF. For the CDR3, the DNA is TGTGCCAGTAGCTACGGGTCTGTGCGGAAACTGTTTTTT. This chain uses TRBV5-4 with TRBJ1-4; no definite D call. Germline CDR1 is SGHNT and CDR2 is YYREEE (reference sequence). The CDR3 has 13 residues. Looking up the rest from reference TRBV5-4 and TRBJ1-4 gives the full variable domain: ETGVTQSPTHLIKTRGQQVTLRCSSQSGHNTVSWYQQALGQGPQFIFQYYREEENGRGNFPPRFSGLQFPNYSSELNVNALELDDSALYLCASSYGSVRKLFFGSGTQLSVL.

The chain combines TRBV2 with TRBJ1-6, with D hard to call. Germline lookup yields CDR1 SNHLY and CDR2 FYNNEI. V was shortened by 4 bases and J by 5 bases, with 18 bases between the two germline ends. The CDR3 totals 17 residues. The CDR3 bases are TGTGCCAGCAGTGTGACCCGCGACTTTCCGGATAATTCACCCCTCCACTTT. Its protein product is CASSVTRDFPDNSPLHF.

The gene calls are TRBV4-3 and TRBJ2-5; D assignment may be TRBD1 or TRBD2 (5 bases each). V was clipped by 0 bases and J by 5 bases, with 13 bases between them. Germline loops: CDR1 LGHNA, CDR2 YSLEER. The CDR3 is 15 residues long. CDR3 in amino acids: CASSQDRVGTETQYF. The CDR3 coding sequence is TGCGCCAGCAGCCAAGATCGAGTAGGGACCGAGACCCAGTACTTC.

This clone was detected only a few times. This chain joins TRBV4-2 and TRBJ2-7, with D perhaps TRBD2 (5 bases). The CDR3 runs to 15 residues. The V gene's germline CDR1 is LGHNA and CDR2 YNFKEQ. The V end lost 5 bases, the J end lost 0 bases, and 14 bases lay between the germline ends. The CDR3 loop reads CASSLEQRASYEQYF. In DNA, the CDR3 is TGTGCCAGCAGCTTAGAACAGAGGGCCTCCTACGAGCAGTACTTC.